The entry that follows covers one TCR beta chain sequence. Its antigen is still unknown. From germline, CDR1 is SEHNR and CDR2 FQNEAQ (reference sequence). CDR3 length equals 14 residues. Between the trimmed V and J ends, which lost 5 bases and 8 bases, there was a span of 15 bases. The data were obtained in a study of CD8 T cells in acute hepatitis C reinfection. Background on the study: Sequences come from NS3-1073-specific CD8+ T cells, during acute infection and after clearance. Findings of the study overall: Only TCRbeta was bulk sequenced, so alphabeta pairing of public clonotypes remains unknown. Regardless of outcome, thirteen public clonotypes appeared, one using V04-02/J02-02.

The time point was: naive CD8 control sorted from an acute-time-point sample. Assay: immunoSEQ multiplex PCR; the TCRdb copy retains only in-frame clones and omits some. The table includes over 30,000 clones, over 75% detected once. This chain links TRBV7-9 with TRBJ1-4; tentatively, D is TRBD1 (5 bases). Specimen: naive CD8+ T cells from PBMCs. The receptor comes from a woman between 18 and 29 years old who spontaneously cleared hepatitis C infection. CDR3 nucleotide sequence: TGTGCCAGCAGCACCTTGGGGGGATCCGAAAAACTGTTTTTT. Encoded protein: CASSTLGGSEKLFF.